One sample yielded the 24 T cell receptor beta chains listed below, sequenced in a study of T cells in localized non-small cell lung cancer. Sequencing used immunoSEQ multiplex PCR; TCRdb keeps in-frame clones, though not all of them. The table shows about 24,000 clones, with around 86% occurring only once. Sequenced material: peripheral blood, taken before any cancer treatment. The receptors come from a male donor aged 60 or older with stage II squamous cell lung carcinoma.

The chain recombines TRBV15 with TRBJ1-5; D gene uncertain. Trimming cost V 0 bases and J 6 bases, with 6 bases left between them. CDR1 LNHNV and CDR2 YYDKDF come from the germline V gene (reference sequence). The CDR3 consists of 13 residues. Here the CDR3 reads CATSRDRAQPQHF. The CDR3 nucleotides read TGTGCCACCAGCAGAGATCGGGCTCAGCCCCAGCATTTT.

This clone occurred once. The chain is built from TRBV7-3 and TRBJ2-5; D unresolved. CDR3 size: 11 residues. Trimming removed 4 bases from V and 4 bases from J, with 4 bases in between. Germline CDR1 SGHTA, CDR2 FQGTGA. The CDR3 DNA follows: TGTGCCAGCAGCTCCTTAGAGACCCAGTACTTC. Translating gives CASSSLETQYF.

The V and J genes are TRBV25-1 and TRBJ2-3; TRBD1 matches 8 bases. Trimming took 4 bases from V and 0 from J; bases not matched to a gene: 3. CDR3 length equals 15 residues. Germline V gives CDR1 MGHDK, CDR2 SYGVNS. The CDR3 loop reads CASSAGTGSTDTQYF. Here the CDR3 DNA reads TGTGCCAGCAGTGCGGGGACAGGAAGCACAGATACGCAGTATTTT.

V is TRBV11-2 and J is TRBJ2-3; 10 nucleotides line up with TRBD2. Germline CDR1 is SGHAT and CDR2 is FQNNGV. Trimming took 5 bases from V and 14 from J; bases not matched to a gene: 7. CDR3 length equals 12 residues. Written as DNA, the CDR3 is TGTGCCAGCAGCGTCCAGCGGGGGGGGCTGTATTTT. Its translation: CASSVQRGGLYF.

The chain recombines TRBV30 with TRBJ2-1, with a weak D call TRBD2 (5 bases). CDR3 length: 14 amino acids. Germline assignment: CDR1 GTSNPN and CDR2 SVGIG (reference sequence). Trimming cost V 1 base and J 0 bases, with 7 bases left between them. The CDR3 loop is CAWSAGISYNEQFF. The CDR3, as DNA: TGTGCCTGGAGTGCGGGGATCTCCTACAATGAGCAGTTCTTC.

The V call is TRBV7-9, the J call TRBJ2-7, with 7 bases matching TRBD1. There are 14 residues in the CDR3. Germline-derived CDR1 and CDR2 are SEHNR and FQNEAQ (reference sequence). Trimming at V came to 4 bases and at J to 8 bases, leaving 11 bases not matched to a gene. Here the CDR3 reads CASSSQTRQGQQYF. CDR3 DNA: TGTGCCAGCAGCTCACAAACCCGACAGGGCCAGCAGTACTTC.

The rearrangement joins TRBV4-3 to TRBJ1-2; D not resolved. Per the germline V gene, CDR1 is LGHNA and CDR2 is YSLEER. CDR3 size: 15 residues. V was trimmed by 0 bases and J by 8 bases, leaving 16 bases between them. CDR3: CASSQDNTEFSGYTF. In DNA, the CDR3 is TGCGCCAGCAGCCAAGACAATACAGAGTTTTCGGGCTACACCTTC.

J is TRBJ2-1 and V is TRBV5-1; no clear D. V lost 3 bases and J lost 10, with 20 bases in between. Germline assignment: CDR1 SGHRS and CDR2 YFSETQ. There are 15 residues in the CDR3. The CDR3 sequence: CASSSEFSVLPEQFF. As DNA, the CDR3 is TGCGCCAGCAGCTCAGAATTTTCGGTCCTCCCCGAGCAGTTCTTC.

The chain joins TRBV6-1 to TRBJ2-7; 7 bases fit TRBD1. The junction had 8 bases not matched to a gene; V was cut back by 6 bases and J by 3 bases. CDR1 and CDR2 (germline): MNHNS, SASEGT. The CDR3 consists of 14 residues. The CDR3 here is CASRPRGNNYEQYF. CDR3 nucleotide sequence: TGTGCCAGCAGACCCAGGGGGAACAACTACGAGCAGTACTTC.

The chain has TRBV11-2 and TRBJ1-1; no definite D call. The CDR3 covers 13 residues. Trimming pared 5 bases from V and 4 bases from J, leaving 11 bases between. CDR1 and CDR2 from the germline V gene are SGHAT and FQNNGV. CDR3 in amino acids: CASSPLVSTEAFF. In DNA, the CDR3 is TGTGCCAGCAGCCCCCTGGTTTCCACTGAAGCTTTCTTT.

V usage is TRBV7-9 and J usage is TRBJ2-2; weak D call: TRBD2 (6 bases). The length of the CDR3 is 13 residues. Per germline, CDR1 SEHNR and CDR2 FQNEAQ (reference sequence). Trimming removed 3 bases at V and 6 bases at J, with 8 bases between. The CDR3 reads CASSFGEAGELFF. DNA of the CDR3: TGTGCCAGCAGCTTCGGGGAGGCCGGGGAGCTGTTTTTT.

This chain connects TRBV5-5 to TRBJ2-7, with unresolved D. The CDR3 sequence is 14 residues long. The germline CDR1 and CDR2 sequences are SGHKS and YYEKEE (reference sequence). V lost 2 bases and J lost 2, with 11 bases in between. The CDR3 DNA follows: TGTGCCAGCAGCTTAGACTTGAAAACCTACGAGCAGTACTTC. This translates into CASSLDLKTYEQYF.

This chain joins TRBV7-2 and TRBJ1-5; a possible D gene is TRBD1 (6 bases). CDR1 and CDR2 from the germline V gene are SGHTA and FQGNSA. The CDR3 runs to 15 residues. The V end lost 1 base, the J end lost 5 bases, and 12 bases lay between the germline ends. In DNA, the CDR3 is TGTGCCAGCAGCTTAGTGGCAGGGGAAGATCAGCCCCAGCATTTT. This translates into CASSLVAGEDQPQHF.

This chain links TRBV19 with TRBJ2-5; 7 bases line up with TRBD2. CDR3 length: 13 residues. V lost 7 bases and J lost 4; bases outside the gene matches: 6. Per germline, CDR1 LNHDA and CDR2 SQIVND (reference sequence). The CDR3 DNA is TGTGCCAGTACAGCGGGAAGAGGAGAGACCCAGTACTTC. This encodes CASTAGRGETQYF.

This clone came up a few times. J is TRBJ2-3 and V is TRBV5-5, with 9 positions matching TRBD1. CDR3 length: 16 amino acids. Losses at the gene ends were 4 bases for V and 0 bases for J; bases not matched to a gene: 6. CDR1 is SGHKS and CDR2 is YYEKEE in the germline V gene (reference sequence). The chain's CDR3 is CASSPRDRASTDTQYF. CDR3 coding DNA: TGTGCCAGCAGCCCCCGGGACAGGGCTAGCACAGATACGCAGTATTTT. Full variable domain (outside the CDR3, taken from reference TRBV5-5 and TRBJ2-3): DAGVTQSPTHLIKTRGQQVTLRCSPISGHKSVSWYQQVLGQGPQFIFQYYEKEERGRGNFPDRFSARQFPNYSSELNVNALLLGDSALYLCASSPRDRASTDTQYFGPGTRLTVL.

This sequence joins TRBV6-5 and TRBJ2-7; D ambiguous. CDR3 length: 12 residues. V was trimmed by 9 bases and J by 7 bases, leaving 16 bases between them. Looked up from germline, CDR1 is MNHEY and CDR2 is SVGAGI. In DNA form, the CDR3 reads TGTGCCAGTAGGAATCGGGCCCTGGAGCAGTACTTC. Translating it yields CASRNRALEQYF.

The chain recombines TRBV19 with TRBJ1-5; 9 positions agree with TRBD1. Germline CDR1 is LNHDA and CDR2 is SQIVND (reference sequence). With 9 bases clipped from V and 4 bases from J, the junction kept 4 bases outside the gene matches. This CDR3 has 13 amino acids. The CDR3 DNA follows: TGTGCCAGCGACGGACAGGGGAATCAGCCCCAGCATTTT. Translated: CASDGQGNQPQHF.

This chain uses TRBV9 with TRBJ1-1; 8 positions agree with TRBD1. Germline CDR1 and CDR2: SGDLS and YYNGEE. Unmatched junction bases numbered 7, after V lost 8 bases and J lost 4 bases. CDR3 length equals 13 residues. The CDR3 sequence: CASSQGDSTEAFF. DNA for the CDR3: TGTGCCAGTTCACAGGGGGATAGCACTGAAGCTTTCTTT.

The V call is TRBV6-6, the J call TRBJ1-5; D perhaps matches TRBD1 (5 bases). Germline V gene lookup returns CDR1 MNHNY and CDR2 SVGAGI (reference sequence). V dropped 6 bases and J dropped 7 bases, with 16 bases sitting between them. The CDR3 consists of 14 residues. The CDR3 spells CASSPSGTGQPQHF. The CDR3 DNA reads TGTGCCAGCAGCCCGTCTGGGACTGGACAGCCCCAGCATTTT.

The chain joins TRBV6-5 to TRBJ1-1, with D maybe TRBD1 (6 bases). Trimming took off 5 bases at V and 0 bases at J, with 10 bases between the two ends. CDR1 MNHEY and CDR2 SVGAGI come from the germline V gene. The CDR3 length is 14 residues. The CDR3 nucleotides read TGTGCCAGCAGTAGGGGACAATTGAACACTGAAGCTTTCTTT. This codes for CASSRGQLNTEAFF.

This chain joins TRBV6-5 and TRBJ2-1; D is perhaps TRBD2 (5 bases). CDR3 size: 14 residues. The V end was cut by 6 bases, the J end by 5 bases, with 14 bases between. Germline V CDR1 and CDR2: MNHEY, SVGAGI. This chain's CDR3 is CASSTVRGNNEQFF. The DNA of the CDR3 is TGTGCCAGCAGCACCGTCCGAGGGAACAATGAGCAGTTCTTC.

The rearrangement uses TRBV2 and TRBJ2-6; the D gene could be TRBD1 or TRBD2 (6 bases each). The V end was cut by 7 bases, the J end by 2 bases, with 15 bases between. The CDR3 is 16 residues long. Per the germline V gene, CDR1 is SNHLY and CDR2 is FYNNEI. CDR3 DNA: TGTGCCAGCAATCCGGGGGCGCAAGCTGGGGCCAACGTCCTGACTTTC. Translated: CASNPGAQAGANVLTF.

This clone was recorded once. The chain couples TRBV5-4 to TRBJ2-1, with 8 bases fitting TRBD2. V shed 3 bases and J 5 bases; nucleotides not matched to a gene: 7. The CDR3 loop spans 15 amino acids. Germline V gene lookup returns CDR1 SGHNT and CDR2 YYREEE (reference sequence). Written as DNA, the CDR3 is TGTGCCAGCAGCTCGCCGGGACTAGACGACAATGAGCAGTTCTTC. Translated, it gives CASSSPGLDDNEQFF.

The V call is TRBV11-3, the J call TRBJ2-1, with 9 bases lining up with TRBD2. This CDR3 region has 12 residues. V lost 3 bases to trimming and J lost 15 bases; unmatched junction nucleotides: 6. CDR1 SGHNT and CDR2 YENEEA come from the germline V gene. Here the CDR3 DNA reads TGTGCCAGCAGCTTGGGCGGGGGGGCCTTGTTCTTC. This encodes CASSLGGGALFF.